This T cell receptor (beta chain) came from a study of blood T cell repertoires in COVID-19. Study-wide background: Specimens from acute and convalescent COVID-19 originated in the United States, Italy and Spain.

Methods used by the authors: Cell counts per sample came from amplifying reference gene primers. TCRdb keeps only in-frame clones here, not all; method: immunoSEQ multiplex PCR. The DNA was the basis for D and trimming; V, J and clone size are from that table. The table has about 180,000 clones, 70% to 90% seen once. CDR3 length equals 17 residues. Trimming at V came to 2 bases and at J to 3 bases, leaving 6 bases not matched to a gene. Per the germline V gene, CDR1 is MNHEY and CDR2 is SMNVEV (reference sequence). The source is a young man who had recovered from COVID-19. This chain links TRBV27 with TRBJ2-1, with 11 bases matching TRBD2. Source material: peripheral blood. The DNA for the CDR3 is TGTGCCAGCAGTTTAATTACTAGCGGGAGATTCTACAATGAGCAGTTCTTC. This encodes CASSLITSGRFYNEQFF.